Shown below are 30 T cell receptor beta chains from a single sample sequenced in a study of blood T cells in healthy people across ages. Alongside a J-beta primer mix, a sample-barcoded 5' primer served in a second PCR lasting about 7 to 12 cycles. TCRdb recomputed calls from the 5' RACE reads with MiXCR, one row per CDR3 protein. The sample yields approximately 730,000 distinct CDR3 sequences, approximately 43% seen once. The sequenced sample was blood. The receptor set was obtained from an older woman in good health.

The CDR3 protein is CSVGGRDYLAKNIQYF. The CDR3 nucleotides are TGCAGCGTTGGGGGGAGGGACTACCTAGCCAAAAACATTCAGTACTTC. This chain uses TRBV29-1 with TRBJ2-4; 7 nucleotides align to TRBD2. Per the germline V gene, CDR1 is SQVTM and CDR2 is ANQGSEA. This CDR3 spans 16 amino acids. V shed 4 bases and J 0 bases; nucleotides not matched to a gene: 9.

This chain joins TRBV18 and TRBJ1-4; D may be TRBD1 (6 bases). There are 14 residues in the CDR3. Per germline, CDR1 KGHSH and CDR2 LQKENI. Trimming cost V 5 bases and J 0 bases, with 7 bases left between them. CDR3 residues: CASSTGTTNEKLFF. The CDR3 DNA reads TGTGCCAGCTCAACAGGGACAACTAATGAAAAACTGTTTTTT.

The chain couples TRBV7-2 to TRBJ2-7; TRBD1 is a possible D gene (6 bases). The CDR3 is made up of 14 amino acids. Trimming removed 3 bases at V and 7 bases at J, with 16 bases between. Germline assignment: CDR1 SGHTA and CDR2 FQGNSA. CDR3 loop: CASSLIGTHREQYF. The DNA for the CDR3 is TGTGCCAGCAGCTTGATAGGGACACACAGGGAGCAGTACTTC.

This clonotype was seen a few times. The rearrangement joins TRBV27 to TRBJ2-2; tentatively, D is TRBD2 (6 bases). The V end lost 3 bases, the J end lost 8 bases, and 10 bases lay between the germline ends. The CDR3 covers 13 residues. The germline gives CDR1 MNHEY, CDR2 SMNVEV (reference sequence). CDR3 coding DNA: TGTGCCAGCAGTTTCTCGGGGACTGGGGAGCTGTTTTTT. Translated: CASSFSGTGELFF.

This rearrangement joins TRBV5-1 to TRBJ2-1; 7 nucleotides line up with TRBD2. Per germline, CDR1 SGHRS and CDR2 YFSETQ. The CDR3 loop spans 16 amino acids. The junction had 7 bases not matched to a gene; V was cut back by 0 bases and J by 4 bases. The CDR3 DNA reads as TGCGCCAGCAGCTTGGACGAGACTAGCAGTTACAATGAGCAGTTCTTC. It translates to CASSLDETSSYNEQFF.

This clonotype has only a few counts. This chain connects TRBV3-1 to TRBJ2-7, with D possibly TRBD1 on 5 matching bases. Germline-derived CDR1 and CDR2 are LGHDT and YNNKEL (reference sequence). This CDR3 is built from 14 residues. The V gene lost 2 bases and the J gene lost 3 bases, with 11 bases spanning the gap. The DNA for the CDR3 is TGTGCCAGCAGCCAAAAGACAGAACACTACGAGCAGTACTTC. Protein product: CASSQKTEHYEQYF.

The chain joins TRBV25-1 to TRBJ2-1, with D uncertain. The CDR3 runs to 14 residues. Germline loops: CDR1 MGHDK, CDR2 SYGVNS. Trimming cost V 2 bases and J 6 bases, with 11 bases left between them. CDR3 sequence: CASSEGPPRNEQFF. CDR3 nucleotides: TGTGCCAGCAGTGAAGGACCTCCACGCAATGAGCAGTTCTTC.

About this clonotype itself: One end of the junction varies from germline; a read error may be responsible. The J gene is TRBJ1-2, the V gene TRBV4-2, with 12 bases matching TRBD1. This CDR3 has 16 amino acids. The germline V gene encodes CDR1 LGHNA and CDR2 YNFKEQ. CDR3 protein: CASSQTGTGGLDGCTF. CDR3 DNA sequence: TGTGCCAGCAGCCAAACCGGGACAGGGGGCCTGGATGGCTGCACCTTC.

The chain joins TRBV29-1 to TRBJ2-7, with D perhaps matching TRBD1 or TRBD2 (5 bases each). CDR1 and CDR2 (germline): SQVTM, ANQGSEA. Deletions cut 6 bases from V and 3 bases from J, with 24 bases between. CDR3 length: 16 amino acids. The chain's CDR3 is CSVGRQTTTLIYEQYF. CDR3 sequence (DNA): TGCAGCGTGGGACGACAGACTACCACCTTAATCTACGAGCAGTACTTC.

J is TRBJ2-5 and V is TRBV4-2, with D possibly matching TRBD2 (7 bases). Germline values: CDR1 LGHNA, CDR2 YNFKEQ. The CDR3 totals 14 residues. The V end lost 3 bases, the J end lost 11 bases, and 19 bases lay between the germline ends. In nucleotides, the CDR3 is TGTGCCAGCAGCCACGACCGGGGGGACAATGAGCAGTACTTC. Translating gives CASSHDRGDNEQYF.

This clonotype was seen repeatedly, ten times or more. The CDR3 spells CASSLSSRHNEQFF. The CDR3 DNA reads TGTGCCAGCAGCTTATCAAGTAGGCACAATGAGCAGTTCTTC. The chain carries TRBV7-3 and TRBJ2-1, with D unclear. This CDR3 is built from 14 residues. CDR1 and CDR2 (germline): SGHTA, FQGTGA. Trimming removed 2 bases from V and 5 bases from J, with 10 bases in between.

This clonotype was seen repeatedly, ten times or more. The J gene is TRBJ2-5, the V gene TRBV6-5; D is uncertain. Germline V gene sequence: CDR1 MNHEY, CDR2 SVGAGI. The V end was cut by 2 bases, the J end by 5 bases, with 12 bases between. The CDR3 is 14 residues long. The CDR3 bases are TGTGCCAGCAGTTACGATTTCGGTGCTGAGACCCAGTACTTC. Its translation is CASSYDFGAETQYF.

This chain connects TRBV2 to TRBJ2-5; D gene uncertain. The CDR3 runs to 12 residues. CDR1 is SNHLY, CDR2 FYNNEI, per germline. Trimming shortened V by 6 bases and J by 4 bases, and 9 bases separated the two germline ends. This CDR3 is CASRLPGETQYF. The DNA for the CDR3 is TGTGCCAGCAGACTCCCTGGAGAGACCCAGTACTTC.

The CDR3: CSARDRGSNQPQHF. The CDR3 DNA sequence: TGCAGTGCTAGAGATCGAGGTAGCAATCAGCCCCAGCATTTT. This chain connects TRBV20-1 to TRBJ1-5; D is unclear. The V gene's germline CDR1 is DFQATT and CDR2 SNEGSKA (reference sequence). The length of the CDR3 is 14 residues. The V and J ends lost 0 bases and 0 bases respectively, with 6 bases between them.

J is TRBJ2-3 and V is TRBV9; TRBD2 might be the D (5 bases). The CDR3 sequence is 13 residues long. In germline, CDR1 is SGDLS, CDR2 YYNGEE. The V end was cut by 3 bases, the J end by 1 base, with 6 bases between. The CDR3 loop is CASSGGRTDTQYF. The CDR3 DNA follows: TGTGCCAGCAGCGGCGGGCGCACAGATACGCAGTATTTT. The variable domain in full, completed from reference TRBV9 and TRBJ2-3, reads DSGVTQTPKHLITATGQRVTLRCSPRSGDLSVYWYQQSLDQGLQFLIQYYNGEERAKGNILERFSAQQFPDLHSELNLSSLELGDSALYFCASSGGRTDTQYFGPGTRLTVL.

The chain joins TRBV9 to TRBJ1-2, with D maybe TRBD1 (5 bases). The germline CDR1 and CDR2 sequences are SGDLS and YYNGEE. The germline V and J ends were trimmed by 0 bases and 5 bases, with 14 bases remaining between them. This CDR3 has 15 residues. The CDR3 loop is CASSVGAGQGYGYTF. The CDR3 bases are TGTGCCAGCAGCGTAGGGGCTGGGCAGGGATATGGCTACACCTTC.

This clonotype was picked up a small number of times. The chain is built from TRBV5-1 and TRBJ2-1, with TRBD1 as a possible D gene (5 bases). V dropped 4 bases and J dropped 7 bases, with 18 bases sitting between them. The CDR3 is made up of 15 amino acids. CDR1 is SGHRS and CDR2 is YFSETQ in the germline V gene. CDR3 nucleotides: TGCGCCAGCAGCCTACTGGTGCCTACAGGTAATGAGCAGTTCTTC. Its translation is CASSLLVPTGNEQFF. The full variable domain, completed using reference TRBV5-1 and TRBJ2-1, is KAGVTQTPRYLIKTRGQQVTLSCSPISGHRSVSWYQQTPGQGLQFLFEYFSETQRNKGNFPGRFSGRQFSNSRSEMNVSTLELGDSALYLCASSLLVPTGNEQFFGPGTRLTVL.

The chain is built from TRBV11-3 and TRBJ2-5, with 9 bases identical to TRBD1. CDR3 length equals 15 residues. The germline CDR1 and CDR2 sequences are SGHNT and YENEEA. With 0 bases clipped from V and 5 bases from J, the junction kept 4 bases outside the gene matches. The CDR3 reads CASSLDGTGTETQYF. CDR3 sequence (DNA): TGTGCCAGCAGCTTAGATGGGACAGGGACGGAGACCCAGTACTTC.

This clonotype was detected a few times. J is TRBJ2-3 and V is TRBV5-6; D is uncertain. The V end was cut by 4 bases, the J end by 0 bases, with 12 bases between. This CDR3 spans 15 amino acids. Germline loops: CDR1 SGHDT, CDR2 YYEEEE. CDR3: CASSPLGSSTDTQYF. The CDR3 bases are TGTGCCAGCAGCCCCCTAGGAAGTAGCACAGATACGCAGTATTTT.

This clonotype has only a few counts. The chain carries TRBV14 and TRBJ2-4; D not certain. This CDR3 has 14 residues. The germline V gene encodes CDR1 SGHDN and CDR2 FVKESK. Trimming took off 4 bases at V and 8 bases at J, with 15 bases between the two ends. The CDR3 DNA reads as TGTGCCAGCAGCCTAGGTGGAAAGCTGGACATTCAGTACTTC. Its protein is CASSLGGKLDIQYF.

This clonotype came up many times. This chain uses TRBV6-6 with TRBJ1-5; 9 nucleotides line up with TRBD1. This CDR3 is built from 14 residues. J lost 4 bases, V lost 5 bases, and 3 bases had no gene match. In germline, CDR1 is MNHNY, CDR2 SVGAGI (reference sequence). The CDR3 region is CASSKGQGNQPQHF. DNA for the CDR3: TGTGCCAGCAGTAAGGGACAGGGAAATCAGCCCCAGCATTTT.

This clonotype was observed a handful of times. This chain connects TRBV24-1 to TRBJ2-3, with a possible D match to TRBD1 (6 bases). CDR1 KGHDR and CDR2 SFDVKD come from the germline V gene. CDR3 length equals 15 residues. Trimming pared 1 base from V and 4 bases from J, leaving 11 bases between. The CDR3 coding sequence is TGTGCCACCAGTGATTTCGCAGGGGCTGCAGATACGCAGTATTTT. This gives the protein CATSDFAGAADTQYF.

This clonotype turned up a few times. The chain employs TRBV12-3 or TRBV12-4 and TRBJ1-5; D gene unclear. V was shortened by 8 bases and J by 7 bases, with 3 bases between the two germline ends. This CDR3 comprises 9 residues. CDR3 loop: CASGQPQHF. CDR3 nucleotides: TGTGCCAGCGGCCAGCCCCAGCATTTT.

In its sample, this clonotype was seen many times. V and J are TRBV5-1 and TRBJ2-5; either TRBD1 or TRBD2 may supply D (5 bases each). This CDR3 has 13 amino acids. V was clipped by 5 bases and J by 2 bases, with 10 bases between them. Looked up from germline, CDR1 is SGHRS and CDR2 is YFSETQ. The CDR3 DNA follows: TGCGCCAGCAGTGTAGAGGGGCAAGAGACCCAGTACTTC. Its translation is CASSVEGQETQYF.

CDR3: CASSLGGFLARETQYF. The CDR3 DNA is TGTGCCAGCAGCTTAGGGGGGTTTTTAGCGCGGGAGACCCAGTACTTC. The chain combines TRBV7-2 with TRBJ2-5; D could derive from TRBD1 or TRBD2 (5 bases each). V lost 1 base and J lost 5, with 17 bases in between. CDR1 and CDR2 (germline): SGHTA, FQGNSA. This CDR3 is built from 16 residues.

This chain uses TRBV5-1 with TRBJ1-4; D is uncertain. Germline V gene lookup returns CDR1 SGHRS and CDR2 YFSETQ. CDR3 length: 14 residues. Between the trimmed V and J ends, which lost 0 bases and 0 bases, there was a span of 3 bases. The CDR3 loop reads CASSLEATNEKLFF. The CDR3 nucleotides read TGCGCCAGCAGCTTGGAAGCAACTAATGAAAAACTGTTTTTT.

The V call is TRBV28, the J call TRBJ2-4; the D gene is possibly TRBD2 (6 bases). The J call is in doubt because the DNA end fits TRBJ2-7 better. The germline gives CDR1 MDHEN, CDR2 SYDVKM. This CDR3 region has 14 residues. The chain's CDR3 is CASSLSGPPYEQYF. The CDR3 DNA reads as TGTGCCAGCAGTTTAAGCGGGCCGCCCTACGAGCAGTACTTC.

This clonotype has a count of ten or more. The CDR3 nucleotides read TGCAGCGCCCGGGACAGTTGGGAGACCCAGTACTTC. Its protein is CSARDSWETQYF. The genes are TRBV29-1 and TRBJ2-5, with 7 bases matching TRBD1. The CDR3 runs 12 residues. Germline V gives CDR1 SQVTM, CDR2 ANQGSEA. The V segment lost 7 bases and the J segment 5 bases; nucleotides outside the gene matches: 7.

This chain uses TRBV7-2 with TRBJ2-5; 9 bases align to TRBD2. CDR1 and CDR2 from the germline V gene are SGHTA and FQGNSA. V shed 1 base, J shed 3 bases, and the junction held 9 bases outside the gene matches. CDR3 length: 17 amino acids. This CDR3 reads CASSLVSSGAGEETQYF. The CDR3 nucleotides read TGTGCCAGCAGCTTAGTTTCTAGCGGGGCTGGCGAAGAGACCCAGTACTTC.

In this sample, this clonotype turned up a few times. V usage is TRBV5-1 and J usage is TRBJ2-5, with 9 bases matching TRBD1. CDR1 SGHRS and CDR2 YFSETQ come from the germline V gene. The V segment lost 2 bases and the J segment 1 base; nucleotides outside the gene matches: 3. The CDR3 contains 15 residues. DNA of the CDR3: TGCGCCAGCAGCTTTACGACAGGGGGCCAAGAGACCCAGTACTTC. It is translated as CASSFTTGGQETQYF.